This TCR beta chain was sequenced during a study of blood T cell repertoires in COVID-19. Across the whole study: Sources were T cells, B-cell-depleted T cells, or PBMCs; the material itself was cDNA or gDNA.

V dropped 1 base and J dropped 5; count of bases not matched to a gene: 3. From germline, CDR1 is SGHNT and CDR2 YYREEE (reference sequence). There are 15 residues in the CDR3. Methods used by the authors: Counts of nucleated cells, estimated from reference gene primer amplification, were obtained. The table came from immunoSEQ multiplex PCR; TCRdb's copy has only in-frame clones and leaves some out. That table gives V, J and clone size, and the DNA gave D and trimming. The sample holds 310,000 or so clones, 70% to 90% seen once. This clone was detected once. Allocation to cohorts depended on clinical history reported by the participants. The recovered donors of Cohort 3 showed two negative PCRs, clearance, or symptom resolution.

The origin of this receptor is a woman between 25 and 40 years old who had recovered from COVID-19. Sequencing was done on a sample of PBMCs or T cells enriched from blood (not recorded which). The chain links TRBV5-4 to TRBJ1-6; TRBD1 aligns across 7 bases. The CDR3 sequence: CASSLWDRHNSPLHF. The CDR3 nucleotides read TGTGCCAGCAGCTTGTGGGACAGACATAATTCACCCCTCCACTTT.